The source of this TCR beta chain is a study of T cells after yellow fever vaccination. Turning to the study itself: SMART-Seq v4 Ultra Low Input served to prepare low-cell-number fractions.

This clonotype has a count of ten or more. As TCR cDNA was made by 5'RACE template switching, a universal primer site and UMIs were added. TCRdb re-derived calls from the 5' RACE reads in MiXCR, one entry per CDR3 protein. This table holds about 150,000 distinct CDR3 sequences, less than 8.5% found once. V was trimmed by 1 base and J by 5 bases, leaving 14 bases between them. The CDR3 sequence is 15 residues long. The germline CDR1 and CDR2 sequences are SGHVS and FQNEAQ. The clonotype comes from a man between 25 and 39 years old who received the YFV17D yellow fever vaccine. The specimen comprised CD4+ T cells sorted from PBMCs, sampled 10 days after the yellow fever booster vaccination. The chain recombines TRBV7-8 with TRBJ2-5, with unresolved D. The chain's CDR3 is CASSLGVQQMETQYF. The CDR3 DNA reads TGTGCCAGCAGCTTAGGTGTTCAACAGATGGAGACCCAGTACTTC. The variable domain in full, completed from reference TRBV7-8 and TRBJ2-5, reads GAGVSQSPRYKVAKRGQDVALRCDPISGHVSLFWYQQALGQGPEFLTYFQNEAQLDKSGLPSDRFFAERPEGSVSTLKIQRTQQEDSAVYLCASSLGVQQMETQYFGPGTRLLVL.